This T cell receptor (beta chain) was obtained from a study of blood T cell repertoires in COVID-19. Study-wide background: Whether acute or convalescent, the COVID-19 samples came from the United States, Italy and Spain.

Within the 2 weeks before study entry, each person in the exposed group met a COVID-19 case. Libraries were prepared by immunoSEQ multiplex PCR; TCRdb keeps only in-frame clonotypes and omits some of them. The sample carries 190,000 or so clones, roughly 90% recorded once. V lost 2 bases and J lost 6, with 5 bases in between. This CDR3 spans 12 amino acids. Germline loops: CDR1 LGHDT, CDR2 YNNKEL (reference sequence). Material: PBMCs or T cells enriched from blood (not recorded which). The V and J genes are TRBV3-1 (or the pseudogene TRBV3-2) and TRBJ2-1, with a possible D match to TRBD1 (5 bases). This receptor was taken from a woman in her 30s who had been exposed to COVID-19. The DNA of the CDR3 is TGTGCCAGCAGCCAAAGGGGCAATGAGCAGTTCTTC. Translated: CASSQRGNEQFF.